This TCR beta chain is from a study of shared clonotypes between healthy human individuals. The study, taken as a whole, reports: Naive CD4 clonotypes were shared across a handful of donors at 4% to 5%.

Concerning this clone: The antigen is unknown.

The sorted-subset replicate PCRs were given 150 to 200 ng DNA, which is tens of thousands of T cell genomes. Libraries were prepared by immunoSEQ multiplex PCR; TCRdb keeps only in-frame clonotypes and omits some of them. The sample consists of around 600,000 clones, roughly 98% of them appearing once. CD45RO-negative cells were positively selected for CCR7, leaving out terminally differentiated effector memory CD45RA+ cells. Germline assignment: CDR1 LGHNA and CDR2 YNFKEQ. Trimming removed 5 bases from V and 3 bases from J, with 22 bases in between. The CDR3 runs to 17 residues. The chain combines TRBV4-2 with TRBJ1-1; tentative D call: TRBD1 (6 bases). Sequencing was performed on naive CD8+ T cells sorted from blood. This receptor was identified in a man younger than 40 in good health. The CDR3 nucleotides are TGTGCCAGCAGCTCAAGTTCGGGGGCTGAGTGGGACACTGAAGCTTTCTTT. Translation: CASSSSSGAEWDTEAFF.